These T cell receptor beta chains were read from a single sample in a study of regulatory T cells in long-lasting Graves disease. MiXCR, run by TCRdb on the multiplex PCR reads, gives a single entry per CDR3 protein. Among fewer than 450,000 distinct CDR3 sequences listed, roughly 15% were seen once. The same data also contributed to another study, on T cells in Graves' hyperthyroidism and ophthalmopathy.

This material consisted of peripheral blood mononuclear cells (PBMCs), taken at new diagnosis, from a patient treated with antithyroid drugs. Every receptor here comes from a woman aged 40 to 50 with Graves disease. Both conserved end residues are part of each CDR3. The D gene is left open where the match is weak. Clone size is stated in some rows and not others, as once, few, many or a class when expanded.

>TRBV6-5|TRBD1|TRBJ1-6|.
TGTGCCAGCAGTTACTCATCCCTCGGGACAGGGGGGAAAAATAATTCACCCCTCCACTTT
CASSYSSLGTGGKNNSPLHF
>TRBV12-3/TRBV12-4|TRBD2|TRBJ2-2|many
TGTGCCAGCAGAGACACGGGAGGCGGGGAGCTGTTTTTT
CASRDTGGGELFF
>TRBV19|.|TRBJ2-7|.
TGTGCCAGTGGTCGCGGGGTAGGGTCCTACGAGCAGTACTTC
CASGRGVGSYEQYF
>TRBV4-1|TRBD2|TRBJ2-1|few
TGCGCCAGCAGTCTTAGGACTAGCGGGAGAGGGTCCTACAATGAGCAGTTCTTC
CASSLRTSGRGSYNEQFF
>TRBV7-9|TRBD1|TRBJ1-2|many
TGTGCCAGCAGCTCAGGGGCTACAGGGGACGATGGCTACACCTTC
CASSSGATGDDGYTF
>TRBV5-6|TRBD2|TRBJ2-1|many
TGTGCCAGCAGAGACACTAGCGGGATAAAGCATGAGCAGTTCTTC
CASRDTSGIKHEQFF
>TRBV28|TRBD1|TRBJ2-7|many
TGTGCCAGCAGTTTAGGGACAGACGGATCCTACGAGCAGTACTTC
CASSLGTDGSYEQYF
>TRBV7-2|TRBD1|TRBJ2-5|many
TGTGCCAGCACCCAGAGACAGGGAAGAGAGACCCAGTACTTC
CASTQRQGRETQYF
>TRBV20-1|.|TRBJ2-7|.
TGCAGTGCTAGAGATCCCCTCAACTCCTACGAGCAGTACTTC
CSARDPLNSYEQYF
>TRBV2|TRBD1|TRBJ2-7|many
TGTGCCAGCATCCTAAAGGGACAGTTTACCTACGAGCAGTACTTC
CASILKGQFTYEQYF
>TRBV4-1|TRBD2|TRBJ2-3|.
TGCGCCAGCAGCCAGGAGGGACTAGCGGGAGGCACAGATACGCAGTATTTT
CASSQEGLAGGTDTQYF
>TRBV12-3/TRBV12-4|TRBD1|TRBJ2-7|many
TGTGCCAGCAGTTTAGCCTGGGGACAGTCCGAGCAGTACTTC
CASSLAWGQSEQYF
>TRBV28|TRBD2|TRBJ2-4|few
TGTGCCACGCAAAGCAGCAGCGGGAGGGGGGTAGCCAAAAACATTCAGTACTTC
CATQSSSGRGVAKNIQYF
>TRBV2|TRBD1|TRBJ1-1|.
TGTGCCAGCAGCGGCGGACAGGGGGCCGGCGGCACTGAAGCTTTCTTT
CASSGGQGAGGTEAFF
>TRBV5-4|.|TRBJ1-5|.
TGTGCCAGCAGCCGAATGTTTAGCAATCAGCCCCAGCATTTT
CASSRMFSNQPQHF
>TRBV12-3/TRBV12-4|.|TRBJ1-2|many
TGTGCCAGCAGTCTTGGGTGGGGACACTATGGCTACACCTTC
CASSLGWGHYGYTF
>TRBV12-3/TRBV12-4|.|TRBJ2-7|many
TGTGCCAGCACTCTGGGGGAGTACGAGCAGTACTTC
CASTLGEYEQYF
>TRBV28|.|TRBJ2-1|many
TGTGCCAGCAGTAGTTTTGGCCCCAGGAGTAGCGAATACAATGAGCAGTTCTTC
CASSSFGPRSSEYNEQFF
>TRBV27|TRBD2|TRBJ2-5|many
TGTGCCAGCAGTTTATCGTCTAGCGGGCTCCTCCAAGAGACCCAGTACTTC
CASSLSSSGLLQETQYF
>TRBV2|TRBD1|TRBJ2-3|.
TGTGCCAGCAGTGGTCGGGACAGGGTCGCAGATACGCAGTATTTT
CASSGRDRVADTQYF
>TRBV18|TRBD1|TRBJ2-1|.
TGTGCCAGCTCACCACCTATTGGACAGGGGGCGGACAATGAGCAGTTCTTC
CASSPPIGQGADNEQFF
>TRBV12-3/TRBV12-4|.|TRBJ1-3|many
TGTGCCAGCAGTTTGGACAGATTCTCTGGAAACACCATATATTTT
CASSLDRFSGNTIYF
>TRBV5-1|.|TRBJ1-1|many
TGCGCCAGCAGAGGGGCAGGGCCTGAAGCTTTCTTT
CASRGAGPEAFF
>TRBV6-5|TRBD2|TRBJ2-5|.
TGTGCCAGCAGTTACTCGAGGCCGAGAGCGAAAGGACTAGCGGGAGGGCTGGAGACCCAGTACTTC
CASSYSRPRAKGLAGGLETQYF
>TRBV5-4|TRBD2|TRBJ2-5|.
TGTGCCAGCAGCCCGGGGACTAGCGGGAATAAAGAGACCCAGTACTTC
CASSPGTSGNKETQYF
>TRBV7-8|.|TRBJ1-1|many
TGTGCCAGCAGCAAACAGGGTATGAACACTGAAGCTTTCTTT
CASSKQGMNTEAFF
>TRBV19|TRBD2|TRBJ2-1|.
TGTGCCAGTAGTATGTTCGGGGGGAGGGACGGCAACAATGAGCAGTTCTTC
CASSMFGGRDGNNEQFF
>TRBV6-1|.|TRBJ1-1|many
TGTGCCAGCACAGCAGGGCCAGCTAACACTGAAGCTTTCTTT
CASTAGPANTEAFF
>TRBV6-2/TRBV6-3|.|TRBJ2-5|.
TGTGCCAGCGATACGGACCGGGGGACCCAGTACTTC
CASDTDRGTQYF
>TRBV28|.|TRBJ2-7|many
TGTGCCAGCAGTTCTCAGGGAGACAGCTACGAGCAGTACTTC
CASSSQGDSYEQYF
>TRBV4-1|TRBD1|TRBJ1-1|many
TGCGCCAGCAGCCAAGATGGGTTACAGGGGACTTTCTTT
CASSQDGLQGTFF
>TRBV15|.|TRBJ2-1|many
TGTGCCACCAGCAGAGATTCAACGCTAGCCAACAATGAGCAGTTCTTC
CATSRDSTLANNEQFF
>TRBV13|.|TRBJ2-5|many
TGTGCCAGCAGCGCTAGCGAAGAGACCCAGTACTTC
CASSASEETQYF
>TRBV20-1|TRBD2|TRBJ2-7|.
TGCAGTGCTAGGGCGGGAGCCTACGAGCAGTACTTC
CSARAGAYEQYF
>TRBV27|.|TRBJ2-7|many
TGTGCCAGCAGTTTATACGGAGAGGGCACCTACGAGCAGTACTTC
CASSLYGEGTYEQYF
>TRBV6-1|.|TRBJ2-1|many
TGTGCCAGCATAGGATTCGATGAGCAGTTCTTC
CASIGFDEQFF
>TRBV12-3/TRBV12-4|.|TRBJ2-3|many
TGTGCCAGCGCCTCGGGGGGCCCTAGCACAGATACGCAGTATTTT
CASASGGPSTDTQYF
>TRBV4-1|TRBD1|TRBJ1-1|few
TGCGCCAGCAGCCAGAGACAGGGGGACACTGAAGCTTTCTTT
CASSQRQGDTEAFF
>TRBV11-3|.|TRBJ2-2|.
TGTGCCAGCAGCTCATTGGCGCGGGGGCTGTTTTTT
CASSSLARGLFF
>TRBV12-3/TRBV12-4|TRBD1|TRBJ1-2|many
TGTGCCAGCAGTTCGTGGACAGGGAACTATGGCTACACCTTC
CASSSWTGNYGYTF
>TRBV27|.|TRBJ2-5|many
TGTGCCAGCAGCCCATTCCCCGCAAAAGAGACCCAGTACTTC
CASSPFPAKETQYF
>TRBV9|.|TRBJ1-1|.
TGTGCCAGCAGCGTATCCTCGGCGGGGGAACCTGAAGCTTTCTTT
CASSVSSAGEPEAFF
>TRBV20-1|TRBD2|TRBJ2-1|.
TGCAGTGCTTCTCGAGCGGGAGTCCCCAATGAGCAGTTCTTC
CSASRAGVPNEQFF
>TRBV18|.|TRBJ1-1|many
TGTGCCAGCTCACCACCGGGGGTGAACACTGAAGCTTTCTTT
CASSPPGVNTEAFF
>TRBV19|.|TRBJ1-2|few
TGTGCCAGTATCAATGGCGGGACGTCGCACTATGGCTACACCTTC
CASINGGTSHYGYTF
>TRBV12-3/TRBV12-4|.|TRBJ2-7|many
TGTGCCAGCAGTTTAAATGCCAGGATCTCCTACGAGCAGTACTTC
CASSLNARISYEQYF
>TRBV6-5|.|TRBJ1-6|many
TGTGCCAGCAGTTACTCGAATCCAGGGATAAGTTCACCCCTCCACTTT
CASSYSNPGISSPLHF
>TRBV6-5|.|TRBJ2-2|many
TGTGCCAGCAGTTGGGGCCGGGTCAAGAACACCGGGGAGCTGTTTTTT
CASSWGRVKNTGELFF
>TRBV29-1|TRBD2|TRBJ2-7|many
TGCAGCGTTTGGGGGGGTCACAACTACGAGCAGTACTTC
CSVWGGHNYEQYF
>TRBV9|.|TRBJ2-7|.
TGTGCCAGCAGCGTAAGTGCGGATGGCTACGAGCAGTACTTC
CASSVSADGYEQYF
>TRBV12-3/TRBV12-4|TRBD1|TRBJ1-4|many
TGTGCCAGTGGGACAGGTTGGGAAAAACTGTTTTTT
CASGTGWEKLFF
>TRBV5-1|TRBD1|TRBJ2-1|many
TGCGCCAGCAGCTCGGGACAGGGTGGTGAGCAGTTCTTC
CASSSGQGGEQFF
>TRBV11-3|.|TRBJ2-1|many
TGTGCCAGCAGCATACTAACAGACAATGAGCAGTTCTTC
CASSILTDNEQFF